This is a list of T cell receptor beta chains from one sample in a study of metastatic and nonmetastatic thyroid tumors. TCRdb ran MiXCR on the PCR reads. The sample records some 7,000 clones, around 32% being singletons. Sequencing input: adjacent normal tissue. The source is a female donor with papillary thyroid cancer or a benign thyroid nodule (not recorded which). Some clones in this sample may be carry-over from other donors' samples. Both conserved end residues are part of each CDR3. Fields, in order: D gene, V gene, J gene, clone size, CDR3 DNA, CDR3 protein. A D gene is named only where the DNA matches it firmly. Where a row states a size, it is once, few, many or the class of an expanded clone; other rows omit it.

-	TRBV11-2	TRBJ1-6	-	TGTGACAGCAGCTTAGAGGGGTCGAGAGATTCTCCCTTCCACTTT	CDSSLEGSRDSPFHF
-	TRBV6-2/TRBV6-3	TRBJ1-5	-	TGTGCCAGCACCCTTTTGGGGCTAGGGCAGCCCCAGCATTTT	CASTLLGLGQPQHF
-	TRBV18	TRBJ2-7	-	TGTGCCAGCTCAGCAAGCGGAGCCCACGAGCAGTACTTC	CASSASGAHEQYF
-	TRBV27	TRBJ2-3	few	TGTGCCAGCAGTTTATCCGGGAGCACAGATACGCAGTATTTT	CASSLSGSTDTQYF
-	TRBV6-1	TRBJ2-7	-	TGTGCCAGCAGTGGCTGGCCAGGGAAGTCCTACGAGCAGTACTTC	CASSGWPGKSYEQYF
-	TRBV7-6	TRBJ2-5	few	TGTGCCAGCAGCACAGGGGAGACCCAGTACTTC	CASSTGETQYF
-	TRBV6-1	TRBJ1-2	-	TGTGCCAGCAGCTCACAGGGCGGCGGAAGAGGCTACACCTTC	CASSSQGGGRGYTF
TRBD1	TRBV7-7	TRBJ2-1	-	TGTGCTAGCAGCTTGGATTGGACAGGGGCCAATGAGCAGTTCTTC	CASSLDWTGANEQFF
-	TRBV19	TRBJ2-6	large	TGTGCCAGTAGAGGTGGGGCCAACGTCCTGACTTTC	CASRGGANVLTF
-	TRBV11-2	TRBJ1-1	-	TGTGCCAGCAGCTCCAATATGTACACTGAAGCTTTCTTT	CASSSNMYTEAFF
-	TRBV20-1	TRBJ1-2	few	TGCAGTGCTAGCCTCGCCAGGGTAGTAGGCTATGGCTACACCTTC	CSASLARVVGYGYTF
-	TRBV19	TRBJ1-3	-	TGTGCCAGTAGCCCCAGGGGTAGAGGAAACACCATATATTTT	CASSPRGRGNTIYF
TRBD1	TRBV6-1	TRBJ1-5	-	TGTGCCAGCGGAACAGGACAGGTTAGACGGCCCCAGCATTTT	CASGTGQVRRPQHF
TRBD1	TRBV6-1	TRBJ2-7	few	TGTGCCAGCAGGACAGGGTCCACTTACTACGAGCAGTACTTC	CASRTGSTYYEQYF
-	TRBV7-8	TRBJ2-3	-	TGTGCCAGCAGCTTGCAGGGACCAGATACGCAGTATTTT	CASSLQGPDTQYF
TRBD1	TRBV20-1	TRBJ2-7	-	TGCAGTGCAAAACAGGGGGGAGCGTCCGAGCAGTACTTC	CSAKQGGASEQYF
-	TRBV2	TRBJ2-3	many	TGTGCCAGCAGTGAAACAGGGTCCTCCACAGATACGCAGTATTTT	CASSETGSSTDTQYF
-	TRBV6-1	TRBJ1-2	few	TGTGCCAGCAGTGAAAGTGTAGGAGGTGGGGGCTACACCTTC	CASSESVGGGGYTF
TRBD1	TRBV6-1	TRBJ1-6	-	TGTGCCAGCAGTGAAGGGGCTACAGGGGGAAATTCACCCCTCCACTTT	CASSEGATGGNSPLHF
-	TRBV19	TRBJ2-2	-	TGTGCCAGTAGTATTCAGGGATTTAACACCGGGGAGCTGTTTTTT	CASSIQGFNTGELFF
-	TRBV7-2	TRBJ2-7	-	TGTGCCAGCAGCTGGACAGTAAGCTCCTACGAGCAGTACTTC	CASSWTVSSYEQYF
-	TRBV28	TRBJ1-2	few	TGTGCCAGCAGTGAGGGACAATCCCAAGTGGAAGGATACACCTTC	CASSEGQSQVEGYTF
-	TRBV6-1	TRBJ1-5	-	TGTGCCAGCAGTGAAGCACCCGGGTTCGGCAATCAGCCCCAGCATTTT	CASSEAPGFGNQPQHF
-	TRBV12-3/TRBV12-4	TRBJ2-1	-	TGTGCCAGCAACGCCCCCGGGACATCAAAATACAATGAGCAGTTCTTC	CASNAPGTSKYNEQFF
-	TRBV7-6	TRBJ2-1	-	TGTGCCAGCAGCCCCGCCGTGCAGGGACGGAACAATGAGCAGTTCTTC	CASSPAVQGRNNEQFF
TRBD1	TRBV19	TRBJ1-1	-	TGTGCCAGTACCGGGACAGGGTTAATGAGCACTGAAGCTTTCTTT	CASTGTGLMSTEAFF
-	TRBV2	TRBJ2-7	few	TGTGCCAGCAGTGAGGTAGGGTATGAGCAGTACTTC	CASSEVGYEQYF
-	TRBV6-5	TRBJ2-7	few	TGTGCCAGCAGTTACACAACCAGTAGACAGGAAACCTACGAGCAGTACTTC	CASSYTTSRQETYEQYF
TRBD1	TRBV28	TRBJ1-1	few	TGTGCCAGCAGTTTATGGGCTAGGACGCACAGGGGAACCGAAGCTTTCTTT	CASSLWARTHRGTEAFF
-	TRBV7-2	TRBJ2-7	-	TGTGCCAGCAGCTTAGAATCGCCGTTCTACGAGCAGTACTTC	CASSLESPFYEQYF
-	TRBV11-1	TRBJ1-5	-	TGTGCCAGCAGCTTAGCGCATGCAGGGATGGGCAATCAGCCCCAGCATTTT	CASSLAHAGMGNQPQHF
-	TRBV20-1	TRBJ1-1	-	TGCAGCTCTACACCAGGGGTCGTTGAAGCTTTCTTT	CSSTPGVVEAFF
-	TRBV12-3/TRBV12-4	TRBJ1-2	few	TGTGCCAGCAGTTATAGGAGTTTGAACTATGGCTACACCTTC	CASSYRSLNYGYTF
-	TRBV19	TRBJ1-1	few	TGTGCCAGTAGTGTAAGGGACGAGAACACTGAAGCTTTCTTT	CASSVRDENTEAFF
TRBD1	TRBV6-5	TRBJ1-1	few	TGTGCCAGCGGTTTCTGGACAGGTGTTTTTAACACTGAATCTTTCTTT	CASGFWTGVFNTESFF
-	TRBV6-1	TRBJ1-2	few	TGTGCCAGCAGTACAGATACCGGGGCCTCTAACTATGGCTACACCTTC	CASSTDTGASNYGYTF
-	TRBV4-1	TRBJ1-5	-	TGCGCCAGCAGCCAAGGACAGCGTAGCAATCAGCCCCAGCATTTT	CASSQGQRSNQPQHF
TRBD1	TRBV30	TRBJ1-2	-	TGTGCCTGGAGTGCAGGACAGGGTGATGGCTACACCTTC	CAWSAGQGDGYTF
-	TRBV30	TRBJ1-3	-	TGTGCCTGGAGTTTAGAGTCTGGAAACACCATATATTTT	CAWSLESGNTIYF
-	TRBV5-1	TRBJ2-5	-	TGCGCCAGCAGCTTCCAGGGTACAGAGACCCAGTACTTC	CASSFQGTETQYF
-	TRBV6-4	TRBJ1-6	large	TGTGCCAGCAGTGAGTACCAACAGGGAAATAGCGGCTCCTATAATTCACCCCTCCACTTT	CASSEYQQGNSGSYNSPLHF
-	TRBV5-1	TRBJ1-2	large	TGCGCCAGCAGCCCGTATCGCACCTATGGCTACACCTTC	CASSPYRTYGYTF
-	TRBV12-3/TRBV12-4	TRBJ2-7	large	TGTGCCAGCAGTTTTCTAGGGCAGGTTAGAGAGCAGTACTTC	CASSFLGQVREQYF
-	TRBV11-2	TRBJ1-1	-	TGTGCCAGCAGCCACAGTCACACTGAAGCTTTCTTT	CASSHSHTEAFF
TRBD2	TRBV6-1	TRBJ2-1	few	TGTGCCAGCAGAGACTGGACTAGCGGAATCCCCAATGAGCAGTTCTTC	CASRDWTSGIPNEQFF
-	TRBV18	TRBJ1-1	-	TGTGCCAGCTCACAGGCGACAGGAGCGAACACTGAAGCTTTCTTT	CASSQATGANTEAFF
-	TRBV28	TRBJ2-7	-	TGTGCCAGCAGTTGGGGGGGCGGGGAGCAGTACTTC	CASSWGGGEQYF
-	TRBV20-1	TRBJ1-1	-	TGCAGTGTATATGGAACCTCGAACACTGAAGCTTTCTTT	CSVYGTSNTEAFF
-	TRBV28	TRBJ1-1	-	TGTGCCAGCAGTAGGACAGATACCCACACTGAAGCTTTCTTT	CASSRTDTHTEAFF
TRBD2	TRBV10-3	TRBJ2-1	few	TGTGCCATCACTACGGACCGAGCGGGGAATGAGCAGTTCTTC	CAITTDRAGNEQFF
-	TRBV6-5	TRBJ1-2	large	TGTGCCAGCAGTTACTCGGGACCGAATTATGGCTACACCTTC	CASSYSGPNYGYTF
TRBD1	TRBV9	TRBJ2-1	few	TGTGCCAGCAGCGTAGACCAGACAGGGAACGAGCAGTTCTTC	CASSVDQTGNEQFF